This TCR beta chain was retrieved from a study of beta chain features in type 1 diabetes. Study context: When patients were set against healthy donors, age, gender and cell yields were similar.

Germline V gene lookup returns CDR1 GTSNPN and CDR2 SVGIG (reference sequence). V dropped 1 base and J dropped 0; count of bases not matched to a gene: 6. CDR3 length: 17 residues. Expressed TCRB transcripts were sequenced because the isolated RNA had all been reverse transcribed beforehand. Clones were sequenced by immunoSEQ multiplex PCR, and TCRdb holds only the in-frame ones, with some missing. The top ten hold 0.095% to 0.15% of the sample, which has about 650,000 clones, around 12% seen once. This clone came up a few times. Its target is not known. Study results and caveats: Cells carrying high TCR expression could end up over-represented when cDNA is sequenced. TCRB CDR3s from Type 1 diabetes patients were moderately but significantly shorter in all four CD4+ subsets.

Specimen: naive CD4+ T cells from blood. The rearrangement links TRBV30 to TRBJ2-2, with 9 bases that match TRBD1. This receptor was taken from a man aged 25 to 40 with type 1 diabetes. As DNA, the CDR3 is TGTGCCTGGAGTGCGACAGGGGGTTACGCGAACACCGGGGAGCTGTTTTTT. Translation gives CAWSATGGYANTGELFF. Variable domain in full (rest from reference TRBV30 and TRBJ2-2): SQTIHQWPATLVQPVGSPLSLECTVEGTSNPNLYWYRQAAGRGLQLLFYSVGIGQISSEVPQNLSASRPQDRQFILSSKKLLLSDSGFYLCAWSATGGYANTGELFFGEGSRLTVL.